What follows are 12 T cell receptor beta chains derived from one specimen sequenced in a study of cytomegalovirus exposure and HLA in healthy donors. With 60 Vbeta and 13 Jbeta primers, the PCR was carried out. Profiling relied on immunoSEQ multiplex PCR, and the TCRdb table lists in-frame clones only, not all of them. The sample includes 150,000 or so clones, approximately 82% of them seen just once. The sample consisted of PBMCs. These receptors were collected from a male donor in good health and CMV-seronegative.

This clone was seen a few times. The chain's CDR3 is CASSTRGFSTEAFF. The CDR3 bases are TGTGCCAGCAGTACCAGGGGGTTTAGCACTGAAGCTTTCTTT. This chain joins TRBV6-1 and TRBJ1-1; 7 bases fit TRBD1. This CDR3 has 14 residues. CDR1 and CDR2 (germline): MNHNS, SASEGT. V shed 5 bases, J shed 4 bases, and the junction held 7 bases outside the gene matches.

In its sample, this clone was seen once. The chain joins TRBV25-1 to TRBJ2-2, with D possibly matching TRBD1 (6 bases). Germline V gene sequence: CDR1 MGHDK, CDR2 SYGVNS. The germline V and J ends were trimmed by 3 bases and 6 bases, with 14 bases remaining between them. The CDR3 has 15 amino acids. CDR3 sequence (DNA): TGTGCCAGCAGTGAGAGAGGGGGTATCTCCGGGGAGCTGTTTTTT. This encodes CASSERGGISGELFF. The entire variable domain, with the rest obtained from reference TRBV25-1 and TRBJ2-2, is as follows: EADIYQTPRYLVIGTGKKITLECSQTMGHDKMYWYQQDPGMELHLIHYSYGVNSTEKGDLSSESTVSRIRTEHFPLTLESARPSHTSQYLCASSERGGISGELFFGEGSRLTVL.

The V call is TRBV10-3, the J call TRBJ2-1, with D tentatively TRBD1 (5 bases). The CDR3 is 16 amino acids. V lost 4 bases, J lost 0 bases, and 13 bases lay in between. Germline assignment: CDR1 ENHRY and CDR2 SYGVKD. CDR3 in DNA: TGTGCCATCAGTGTTGGGGCACCCCCCTCCTACAATGAGCAGTTCTTC. Translating gives CAISVGAPPSYNEQFF.

The rearrangement joins TRBV6-6 to TRBJ2-7, with D possibly TRBD1 on 6 matching bases. This CDR3 is built from 13 residues. Germline loops: CDR1 MNHNY, CDR2 SVGAGI (reference sequence). V lost 7 bases to trimming and J lost 6 bases, with 16 bases between them. For the CDR3, the DNA is TGTGCCAGCAAGAAAACAGGGCACCCCGAGCAGTACTTC. It encodes CASKKTGHPEQYF.

The J gene is TRBJ1-2, the V gene TRBV19; D is perhaps TRBD1 (5 bases). The V gene's germline CDR1 is LNHDA and CDR2 SQIVND (reference sequence). Between the trimmed V and J ends, which lost 3 bases and 8 bases, there was a span of 13 bases. There are 13 residues in the CDR3. For the CDR3, the DNA is TGTGCCAGTAGTATGGTGGGCAGGGCCGGCTACACCTTC. It yields the protein CASSMVGRAGYTF.

CDR3 in DNA: TGTGCCAGCAGCCAAGATTTTCAACCCGGTAACTATGGCTACACCTTC. Encoded protein: CASSQDFQPGNYGYTF. V gene TRBV4-2 combines with J gene TRBJ1-2; D call uncertain. CDR1 is LGHNA and CDR2 is YNFKEQ in the germline V gene. The CDR3 is 16 amino acids. V was shortened by 0 bases and J by 1 base, with 12 bases between the two germline ends.

V is TRBV15 and J is TRBJ2-5; D is possibly TRBD2 (6 bases). The DNA end is a closer match to TRBJ2-7, so the J assignment may be wrong. CDR1 and CDR2 from the germline V gene are LNHNV and YYDKDF (reference sequence). The CDR3 sequence is 17 residues long. The CDR3: CATSKNFRGLDSYEQYF. DNA for the CDR3: TGTGCCACCAGCAAAAACTTTAGGGGACTGGACTCCTACGAGCAGTACTTC.

This rearrangement joins TRBV5-1 to TRBJ2-7; 11 bases match TRBD2. The germline CDR1 and CDR2 sequences are SGHRS and YFSETQ. The CDR3 contains 16 residues. Trimming cost V 0 bases and J 5 bases; bases outside gene matches: 7. The CDR3 reads CASSLEFGGLADEQYF. The CDR3 region has the DNA TGCGCCAGCAGCTTGGAATTTGGGGGACTAGCGGACGAGCAGTACTTC. Together with reference TRBV5-1 and TRBJ2-7, the CDR3 gives the full variable domain: KAGVTQTPRYLIKTRGQQVTLSCSPISGHRSVSWYQQTPGQGLQFLFEYFSETQRNKGNFPGRFSGRQFSNSRSEMNVSTLELGDSALYLCASSLEFGGLADEQYFGPGTRLTVT.

The chain links TRBV5-1 to TRBJ1-2; 7 positions agree with TRBD1. Germline loops: CDR1 SGHRS, CDR2 YFSETQ. The V segment lost 0 bases and the J segment 5 bases; nucleotides outside the gene matches: 4. CDR3 length: 14 amino acids. The CDR3 region has the DNA TGCGCCAGCAGCTTGGGGCCAGGGGGATATGGCTACACCTTC. Its translation is CASSLGPGGYGYTF.

The chain links TRBV2 to TRBJ1-1; perhaps TRBD1 as D (5 bases). The CDR3 is 14 residues long. Trimming stripped 5 bases from V and 4 bases from J, with 14 bases between. The germline CDR1 and CDR2 sequences are SNHLY and FYNNEI. CDR3 in DNA: TGTGCCAGCAGTATGGACGGGGGGGGCACTGAAGCTTTCTTT. Its translation is CASSMDGGGTEAFF. Full variable domain (rest looked up from reference TRBV2 and TRBJ1-1): EPEVTQTPSHQVTQMGQEVILRCVPISNHLYFYWYRQILGQKVEFLVSFYNNEISEKSEIFDDQFSVERPDGSNFTLKIRSTKLEDSAMYFCASSMDGGGTEAFFGQGTRLTVV.

The gene calls are TRBV5-1 and TRBJ2-1; 7 positions match TRBD2. V lost 1 base and J lost 3; bases outside the gene matches: 4. Germline loops: CDR1 SGHRS, CDR2 YFSETQ. CDR3 size: 15 residues. The CDR3 protein is CASSLSGGDYNEQFF. CDR3 in DNA: TGCGCCAGCAGCTTGTCGGGGGGAGACTACAATGAGCAGTTCTTC.

This chain joins TRBV21-1 and TRBJ2-2; the table's TRBD2 call for D was not verified on the DNA. TRBV21-1 is deemed a pseudogene. This CDR3 has 20 amino acids. The CDR3 region has the DNA TGTGCCAGCAGCAAAGCTCTTCATTCTAGCGGGATTAGTGGCACCGGGGAGCTGTTTTTT. It encodes CASSKALHSSGISGTGELFF.